One sample yielded the 2 T cell receptor beta chains listed below, sequenced in a study of cytomegalovirus exposure and HLA in healthy donors. Vbeta (60) and Jbeta (13) primers were used in the PCR. The data were produced by immunoSEQ multiplex PCR, yet TCRdb's version contains in-frame clones alone and is incomplete. The table lists under 130,000 clones, 78% of them singletons, with roughly 1.3% in the top ten. Sequencing was carried out using PBMCs. These receptors all come from a man aged 25 to 40 in good health and CMV-seronegative.

A single count supports this clone. The chain employs TRBV6-5 and TRBJ1-2, with D perhaps TRBD1 (6 bases). Trimming removed 7 bases at V and 8 bases at J, with 23 bases between. CDR1 and CDR2 (germline): MNHEY, SVGAGI. CDR3 length: 15 residues. The CDR3 here is CASTTGQYAMLGYTF. Here the CDR3 DNA reads TGTGCCAGCACGACTGGACAGTATGCTATGCTGGGCTACACCTTC.

The V gene is TRBV28, the J gene TRBJ2-5, with TRBD1 matching over 9 bases. V trimming: 8 bases; J trimming: 3 bases; junction bases outside the gene matches: 7. The CDR3 is made up of 14 amino acids. The germline gives CDR1 MDHEN, CDR2 SYDVKM. The chain's CDR3 is CASLRDRVKETQYF. The CDR3 region has the DNA TGTGCCAGCCTAAGGGACAGGGTAAAAGAGACCCAGTACTTC.